A single TCR beta chain is shown here with its context. This CDR3 comprises 16 residues. V lost 5 bases and J lost 3; bases outside the gene matches: 9. Germline-derived CDR1 and CDR2 are SGHTA and FQGNSA. The assay was immunoSEQ multiplex PCR, and TCRdb's table has in-frame clones only and misses some. Here the sample spans 630,000 or so clones, around 87% being singletons. The entry originates in a study of shared T cell receptors in the human thymus. In addition, the sample was reused for a study of human thymus T cells. In that study: Finnish infants who were healthy and having corrective surgery for congenital heart defects made up the donors. Thymic tissue was derived from resections collected during corrective heart surgery.

The rearrangement links TRBV7-2 to TRBJ2-7; 11 nucleotides line up with TRBD2. The sample comprised thymocytes. This sequence originates from a boy in the first two years of life with a congenital heart defect. The CDR3 sequence is CASSLLGLAGLYEQYF. The CDR3 nucleotides are TGTGCCAGCAGCCTTCTAGGACTAGCGGGCCTCTACGAGCAGTACTTC.